Here is one TCR beta chain with its context. Its antigen is not identified. Documented time point: baseline pretreatment blood. The treatment is: 15 Gy SBRT to primary tumor, nephrectomy 4 weeks later. After SBRT, blood was collected at 2 and 4 weeks, plus baseline. This CDR3 is 14 amino acids long. After removal of 3 bases from V and 3 bases from J, the junction contained 5 bases not matched to a gene. Germline V lookup: CDR1 KGHSH, CDR2 LQKENI. This record comes from a study of radiation and T cells in renal cell carcinoma. General observations from the study: Top tumor clonotypes rose in blood 2 weeks post-radiation, then contracted.

Method: immunoSEQ multiplex PCR; TCRdb's copy keeps in-frame clones and lacks some. The table has about 150,000 clones, 88% seen once. This receptor was obtained from a woman aged 70-85 years with renal cell carcinoma. The chain uses TRBV18 and TRBJ2-7, with TRBD1 identical over 7 bases. The source material was blood, sampled from a patient whose treatment included radiotherapy and nephrectomy. The CDR3 DNA follows: TGTGCCAGCTCACCTCCGACAGGGAACTACGAGCAGTACTTC. Protein: CASSPPTGNYEQYF.